The rows below give T cell receptor beta chains drawn from one sample of a study of patients and donors after allogeneic stem cell transplantation. TCRdb passed the RT-PCR reads through MiXCR, listing each CDR3 protein once. The data show 150,000 to 200,000 distinct CDR3 sequences, 24% seen once. Input material: blood, either unsorted or a sorted T cell fraction (not recorded which). These receptors were obtained from a human donor who was either an allogeneic HSCT recipient or a stem cell or donor lymphocyte infusion donor (not recorded which). It is not recorded whose cells these are; they may come from a transplant donor. CDR3s include the opening cysteine and the closing phenylalanine or tryptophan. D genes are given only for firm matches. The size of a clone is reported for some rows only, either as once, few or many, or as a class for expanded clones.

CDR3 length	D gene	V gene	clone size	J gene	CDR3 DNA	CDR3 protein
15	TRBD2	TRBV5-1	.	TRBJ2-7	TGCGCCAGCAGCGCCGCTAGCGGGAGCATCCACGAGCAGTACTTC	CASSAASGSIHEQYF
14	.	TRBV4-3	.	TRBJ2-5	TGCGCCAGCAGCCAAGGAGCGTACCAAGAGACCCAGTACTTC	CASSQGAYQETQYF
14	.	TRBV12-3/TRBV12-4	few	TRBJ1-1	TGTGCCAGCAGTTCGGGCCCCAGGGAAGCTGAAGCTTTCTTT	CASSSGPREAEAFF
17	TRBD1	TRBV6-2/TRBV6-3	many	TRBJ1-5	TGTGCCAGCAGTTCCGGACAGGATAGTAGTACCAATCAGCCCCAGCATTTT	CASSSGQDSSTNQPQHF
15	.	TRBV21-1	few	TRBJ2-7	TGTGCCAGCAGCAAAGAAGGCGGGGGGGCCTACGAGCAGTACTTC	CASSKEGGGAYEQYF
17	TRBD1	TRBV12-3/TRBV12-4	.	TRBJ1-1	TGTGCCAGCAGTCAATACGGGACAGGGGAAGGAAACACTGAAGCTTTCTTT	CASSQYGTGEGNTEAFF
14	.	TRBV19	few	TRBJ1-5	TGTGCCAGTAGTATATCCAGGGCAATACAGCCCCAGCATTTT	CASSISRAIQPQHF
14	TRBD1	TRBV2	.	TRBJ2-1	TGTGCCAGCAGGGTTAGGACAGGGCGAAATGAGCAGTTCTTC	CASRVRTGRNEQFF
13	.	TRBV6-1	.	TRBJ2-7	TGTGCCAGCAGTGAAAACAACCCTTCCGAGCAGTACTTC	CASSENNPSEQYF
14	.	TRBV7-2	.	TRBJ2-4	TGTGCCAGCAGCTTAGCAGGGAACAAAAACATTCAGTACTTC	CASSLAGNKNIQYF
14	.	TRBV7-2	many	TRBJ1-5	TGTGCCAGCAGCCCCCAAGGTAGCAATCAGCCCCAGCATTTT	CASSPQGSNQPQHF
16	TRBD1	TRBV12-3/TRBV12-4	few	TRBJ2-7	TGTGCCAGCAGTCACACAGGGGGCGCGAACCTCTACGAGCAGTACTTC	CASSHTGGANLYEQYF